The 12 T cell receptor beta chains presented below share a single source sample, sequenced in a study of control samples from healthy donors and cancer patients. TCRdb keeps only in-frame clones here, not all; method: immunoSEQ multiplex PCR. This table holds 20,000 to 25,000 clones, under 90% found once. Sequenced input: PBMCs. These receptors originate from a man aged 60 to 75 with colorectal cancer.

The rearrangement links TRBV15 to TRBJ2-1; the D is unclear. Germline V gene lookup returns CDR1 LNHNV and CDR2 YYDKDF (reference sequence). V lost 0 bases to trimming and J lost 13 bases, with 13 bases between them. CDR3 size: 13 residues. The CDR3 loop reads CATSRDFMDLQFF. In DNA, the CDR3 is TGTGCCACCAGCAGAGATTTCATGGACCTTCAGTTCTTC. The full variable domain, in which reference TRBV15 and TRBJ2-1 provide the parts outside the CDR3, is DAMVIQNPRYQVTQFGKPVTLSCSQTLNHNVMYWYQQKSSQAPKLLFHYYDKDFNNEADTPDNFQSRRPNTSFCFLDIRSPGLGDTAMYLCATSRDFMDLQFFGPGTRLTVL.

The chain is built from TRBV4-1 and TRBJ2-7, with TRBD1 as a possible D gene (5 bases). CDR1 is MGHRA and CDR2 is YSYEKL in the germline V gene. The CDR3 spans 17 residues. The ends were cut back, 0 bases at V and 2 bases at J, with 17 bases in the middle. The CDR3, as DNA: TGCGCCAGCAGCCAAGATGACGTCGGCAGGGCTACCTACGAGCAGTACTTC. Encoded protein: CASSQDDVGRATYEQYF.

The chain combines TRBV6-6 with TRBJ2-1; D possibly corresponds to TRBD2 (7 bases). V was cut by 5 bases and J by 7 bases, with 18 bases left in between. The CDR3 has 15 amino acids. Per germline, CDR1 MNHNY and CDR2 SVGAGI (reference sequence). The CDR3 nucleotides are TGTGCCAGCAGTCCTAGGGGGGGCCCCCGGAATGAGCAGTTCTTC. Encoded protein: CASSPRGGPRNEQFF.

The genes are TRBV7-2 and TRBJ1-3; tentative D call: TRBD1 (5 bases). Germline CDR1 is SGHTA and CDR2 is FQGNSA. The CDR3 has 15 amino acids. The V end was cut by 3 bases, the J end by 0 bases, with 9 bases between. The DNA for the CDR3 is TGTGCCAGCAGCTTTTCCCAGGGCTCTGGAAACACCATATATTTT. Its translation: CASSFSQGSGNTIYF.

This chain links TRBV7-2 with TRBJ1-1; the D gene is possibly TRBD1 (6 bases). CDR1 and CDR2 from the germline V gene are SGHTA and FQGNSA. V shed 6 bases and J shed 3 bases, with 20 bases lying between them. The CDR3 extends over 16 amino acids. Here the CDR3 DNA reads TGTGCCAGCAGATTCGGAGGGGGACCGGGCTACACTGAAGCTTTCTTT. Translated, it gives CASRFGGGPGYTEAFF.

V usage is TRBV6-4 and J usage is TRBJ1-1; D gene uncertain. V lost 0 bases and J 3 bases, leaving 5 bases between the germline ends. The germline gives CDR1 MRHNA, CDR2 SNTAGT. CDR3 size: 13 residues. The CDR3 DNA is TGTGCCAGCAGTGACTCTCGGTACACTGAAGCTTTCTTT. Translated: CASSDSRYTEAFF.

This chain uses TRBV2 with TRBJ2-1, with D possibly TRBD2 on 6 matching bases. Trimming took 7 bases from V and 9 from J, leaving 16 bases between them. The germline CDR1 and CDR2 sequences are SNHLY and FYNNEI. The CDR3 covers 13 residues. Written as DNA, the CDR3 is TGTGCCAGCACTATGACTAGTGGGGTTGAGCAGTTCTTC. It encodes CASTMTSGVEQFF. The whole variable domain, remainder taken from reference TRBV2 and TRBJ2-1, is EPEVTQTPSHQVTQMGQEVILRCVPISNHLYFYWYRQILGQKVEFLVSFYNNEISEKSEIFDDQFSVERPDGSNFTLKIRSTKLEDSAMYFCASTMTSGVEQFFGPGTRLTVL.

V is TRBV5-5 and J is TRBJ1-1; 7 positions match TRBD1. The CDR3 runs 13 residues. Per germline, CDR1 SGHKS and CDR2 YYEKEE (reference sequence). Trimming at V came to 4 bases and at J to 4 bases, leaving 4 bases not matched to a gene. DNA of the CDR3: TGTGCCAGCAGCCCGGGACAGAGCACTGAAGCTTTCTTT. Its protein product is CASSPGQSTEAFF.

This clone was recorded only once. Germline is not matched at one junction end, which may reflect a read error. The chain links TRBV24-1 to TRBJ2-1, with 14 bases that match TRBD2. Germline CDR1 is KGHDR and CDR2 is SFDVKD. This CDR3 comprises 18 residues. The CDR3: CATSDSTSGGAGYNKQFF. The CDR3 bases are TGTGCCACCAGTGATTCGACTAGCGGGGGGGCCGGCTACAATAAGCAGTTCTTC.

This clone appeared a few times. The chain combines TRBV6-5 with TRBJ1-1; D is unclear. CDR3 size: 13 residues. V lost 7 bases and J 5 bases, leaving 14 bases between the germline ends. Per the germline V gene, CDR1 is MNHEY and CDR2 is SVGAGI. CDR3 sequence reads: CASTLTHGTEAFF. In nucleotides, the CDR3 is TGTGCCAGCACTTTAACCCACGGGACTGAAGCTTTCTTT.

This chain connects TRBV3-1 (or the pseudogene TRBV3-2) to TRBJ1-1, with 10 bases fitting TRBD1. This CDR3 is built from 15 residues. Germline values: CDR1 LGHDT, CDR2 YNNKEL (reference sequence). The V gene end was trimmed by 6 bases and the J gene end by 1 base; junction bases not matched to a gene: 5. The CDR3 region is CASSLGQGGNTEAFF. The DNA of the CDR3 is TGTGCCAGCAGTCTTGGACAGGGGGGGAACACTGAAGCTTTCTTT.

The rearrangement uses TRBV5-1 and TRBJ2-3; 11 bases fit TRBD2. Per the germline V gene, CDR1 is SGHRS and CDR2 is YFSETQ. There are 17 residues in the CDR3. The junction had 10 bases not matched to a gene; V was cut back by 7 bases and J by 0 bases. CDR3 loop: CASRWTSGFPSTDTQYF. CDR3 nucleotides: TGCGCCAGCCGCTGGACTAGCGGGTTCCCAAGCACAGATACGCAGTATTTT.